This passage covers 17 T cell receptor beta chains from one sample sequenced in a study of blood T cell repertoires in COVID-19. Measured with immunoSEQ multiplex PCR; TCRdb has only the in-frame clones, and not every one. Among roughly 200,000 clones listed, 70% to 90% were seen once. The sample taken for sequencing was PBMCs or T cells enriched from blood (not recorded which). Receptor source: a woman aged 40 to 50 with acute COVID-19.

Only one count was recorded for this clone. The rearrangement links TRBV28 to TRBJ2-3; no firm D call. This CDR3 contains 16 residues. Germline V CDR1 and CDR2: MDHEN, SYDVKM. Deletions cut 2 bases from V and 2 bases from J, with 14 bases between. CDR3: CASSLLSRQLTDTQYF. The CDR3 region has the DNA TGTGCCAGCAGTTTACTCTCTCGACAACTCACAGATACGCAGTATTTT.

The rearrangement links TRBV19 to TRBJ2-6; TRBD1 matches 7 bases. J lost 0 bases, V lost 3 bases, and 5 bases had no gene match. The V gene's germline CDR1 is LNHDA and CDR2 SQIVND (reference sequence). CDR3 length equals 17 residues. The CDR3 DNA sequence: TGTGCCAGTAGTATTCGACAGGGCCACTCTGGGGCCAACGTCCTGACTTTC. Its translation is CASSIRQGHSGANVLTF.

The rearrangement joins TRBV6-1 to TRBJ2-7; tentative D call: TRBD1 (5 bases). This CDR3 is 14 amino acids long. Germline values: CDR1 MNHNS, CDR2 SASEGT. Trimming pared 2 bases from V and 2 bases from J, leaving 10 bases between. The CDR3: CASSEQGTTYEQYF. CDR3 DNA sequence: TGTGCCAGCAGTGAACAGGGAACCACCTACGAGCAGTACTTC.

The chain links TRBV4-3 to TRBJ1-5; D is unresolved. Germline CDR1 LGHNA, CDR2 YSLEER. V was cut by 0 bases and J by 1 base, with 7 bases left in between. The CDR3 is 15 amino acids. CDR3 coding DNA: TGCGCCAGCAGCCAAGAGGCGGCCAGCAATCAGCCCCAGCATTTT. Amino acids: CASSQEAASNQPQHF.

This chain joins TRBV6-2 or TRBV6-3 and TRBJ2-7; D remains unclear. This CDR3 has 13 residues. V lost 2 bases and J 3 bases, leaving 8 bases between the germline ends. Per germline, CDR1 MNHEY and CDR2 SVGEGT. The CDR3 DNA follows: TGTGCCAGCAGTTACGCCCAGGACTACGAGCAGTACTTC. Translating gives CASSYAQDYEQYF.

The genes are TRBV27 and TRBJ2-1; TRBD2 agrees at 8 bases. V trimming: 5 bases; J trimming: 6 bases; junction bases outside the gene matches: 12. The germline CDR1 and CDR2 sequences are MNHEY and SMNVEV (reference sequence). This CDR3 is built from 16 residues. The CDR3 DNA reads TGTGCCAGCAGTAGAGGCGGGACTAGAGCTGCCAATGAGCAGTTCTTC. Residues: CASSRGGTRAANEQFF.

The chain has TRBV6-5 and TRBJ1-5; D not resolved. CDR3 length: 14 amino acids. Germline-derived CDR1 and CDR2 are MNHEY and SVGAGI. V was cut by 9 bases and J by 0 bases, with 12 bases left in between. CDR3 amino acids: CASQVTNSNQPQHF. For the CDR3, the DNA is TGTGCCAGTCAGGTGACAAATAGCAATCAGCCCCAGCATTTT.

The V call is TRBV12-3 or TRBV12-4, the J call TRBJ1-2, with D hard to call. Deletions cut 3 bases from V and 6 bases from J, with 11 bases between. This CDR3 contains 13 residues. The CDR3 sequence is CASSLGGSDGYTF. CDR3 bases: TGTGCCAGCAGTTTGGGAGGGTCGGATGGCTACACCTTC.

With regard to this clone: Other DNA sequences from this sample encode an identical CDR3 as well. The chain recombines TRBV28 with TRBJ1-2; D unclear. Trimming pared 3 bases from V and 2 bases from J, leaving 4 bases between. The CDR3 consists of 12 residues. CDR1 and CDR2 from the germline V gene are MDHEN and SYDVKM. CDR3 protein: CASSLQNYGYTF. The CDR3, as DNA: TGTGCCAGCAGTTTGCAGAACTATGGCTACACCTTC.

V and J are TRBV29-1 and TRBJ2-2, with TRBD1 as a possible D gene (5 bases). V shed 4 bases and J shed 3 bases, with 9 bases lying between them. The germline CDR1 and CDR2 sequences are SQVTM and ANQGSEA. The CDR3 loop spans 13 amino acids. This CDR3 reads CSVVRVDTGELFF. CDR3 DNA: TGCAGCGTTGTCAGGGTGGACACCGGGGAGCTGTTTTTT.

The table lists this clone with a count of one. This chain links TRBV7-2 with TRBJ1-3; D is uncertain. The CDR3 consists of 15 residues. V was shortened by 2 bases and J by 0 bases, with 8 bases between the two germline ends. Germline loops: CDR1 SGHTA, CDR2 FQGNSA. The DNA for the CDR3 is TGTGCCAGCAGCTTACCCCCCCGCTCTGGAAACACCATATATTTT. This gives the protein CASSLPPRSGNTIYF.

The chain has TRBV29-1 and TRBJ1-2; a possible D gene is TRBD1 (5 bases). The V gene's germline CDR1 is SQVTM and CDR2 ANQGSEA. CDR3 length: 13 amino acids. The ends were cut back, 6 bases at V and 3 bases at J, with 14 bases in the middle. CDR3 protein: CSVHGGKDYGYTF. The CDR3 DNA reads TGCAGCGTCCACGGGGGAAAGGACTATGGCTACACCTTC. The full variable domain, rest sourced from reference TRBV29-1 and TRBJ1-2, is SAVISQKPSRDICQRGTSLTIQCQVDSQVTMMFWYRQQPGQSLTLIATANQGSEATYESGFVIDKFPISRPNLTFSTLTVSNMSPEDSSIYLCSVHGGKDYGYTFGSGTRLTVV.

This rearrangement joins TRBV28 to TRBJ1-2, with 7 bases aligning to TRBD1. V shed 5 bases and J 2 bases; nucleotides not matched to a gene: 8. CDR1 MDHEN and CDR2 SYDVKM come from the germline V gene. The CDR3 loop spans 15 amino acids. The CDR3 DNA is TGTGCCAGCAGTGGGGCGGGGACAGCAAACTATGGCTACACCTTC. Translation gives CASSGAGTANYGYTF.

The rearrangement links TRBV10-3 to TRBJ2-7; maybe TRBD2 (6 bases). V was trimmed by 0 bases and J by 2 bases, leaving 17 bases between them. Germline V gives CDR1 ENHRY, CDR2 SYGVKD. CDR3 length: 17 residues. CDR3 in amino acids: CAISESGLRDFPYEQYF. In DNA, the CDR3 is TGTGCCATCAGTGAGTCAGGTTTACGGGACTTTCCCTACGAGCAGTACTTC.

This clone was counted a few times. CDR3 region: CASSLTKEQFF. The CDR3 DNA follows: TGTGCCAGCAGTTTGACTAAAGAGCAGTTCTTC. The J gene is TRBJ2-1, the V gene TRBV28; weak D call: TRBD2 (5 bases). This CDR3 is built from 11 residues. V lost 3 bases, J lost 10 bases, and 7 bases lay in between. The germline V gene has CDR1 MDHEN and CDR2 SYDVKM.

The CDR3 loop reads CASSPSDRGLPDTQYF. The CDR3, as DNA: TGTGCCAGCTCACCTTCGGACAGGGGGCTCCCAGATACGCAGTATTTT. This sequence joins TRBV18 and TRBJ2-3, with 11 bases that match TRBD1. The J segment lost 4 bases and the V segment lost 3 bases, leaving 6 bases of the junction unmatched. There are 16 residues in the CDR3. Germline values: CDR1 KGHSH, CDR2 LQKENI.

The table lists this clone with a few counts. The chain links TRBV24-1 to TRBJ1-1; D gene uncertain. Germline CDR1 and CDR2: KGHDR and SFDVKD. The CDR3 runs to 12 residues. V was cut by 5 bases and J by 5 bases, with 8 bases left in between. The CDR3 here is CATSATVTEAFF. CDR3 DNA: TGTGCCACCAGTGCCACGGTTACTGAAGCTTTCTTT.